The rows below give T cell receptor beta chains drawn from one sample of a study of blood T cell repertoires in COVID-19. Profiling relied on immunoSEQ multiplex PCR, and the TCRdb table lists in-frame clones only, not all of them. The top ten clones hold 1.5% to 2% of a sample with some 170,000 clones, roughly 89% of them seen once. Specimen: peripheral blood. Receptors originate from a woman in her forties or fifties with acute or convalescent COVID-19. The CDR3 runs from the conserved cysteine through the conserved F or W. D genes are given only for firm matches. Where a row states a size, it is once, few, many or the class of an expanded clone; other rows omit it.

CDR3nt,CDR3aa,d_gene,abundance,v_gene,j_gene
TGTGCCAGCTCACCAAAAGCTAGCGGGAGCTATGCAGATACGCAGTATTTT,CASSPKASGSYADTQYF,TRBD2,.,TRBV18,TRBJ2-3
TGTGCCAGTAGTAAAAGCTACAGGGCTGGTGGAAACACCATATATTTT,CASSKSYRAGGNTIYF,.,.,TRBV19,TRBJ1-3
TGTGCCAGCTCACTCGGGGGAGTGAGCTACAATGAGCAGTTCTTC,CASSLGGVSYNEQFF,.,.,TRBV18,TRBJ2-1
TGTGCCAGCAGCGTAACGGGACAGCAGAACACTGAAGCTTTCTTT,CASSVTGQQNTEAFF,TRBD1,.,TRBV9,TRBJ1-1
TGTGCCATCAGCGGGACAGGTGACACCGGGGAGCTGTTTTTT,CAISGTGDTGELFF,TRBD1,.,TRBV10-3,TRBJ2-2
TGTGCCAGCAGCTTAGATGGGGGGACCTACAATGAGCAGTTCTTC,CASSLDGGTYNEQFF,.,.,TRBV7-7,TRBJ2-1
TGCGCCAGCGGGACAGGGGGGTACAGGGAGCTGTTTTTT,CASGTGGYRELFF,TRBD1,.,TRBV5-1,TRBJ2-2
TGTGCCAGCAGCCCCCTGGAGCCCGGGGGTACGCAGTATTTT,CASSPLEPGGTQYF,.,once,TRBV13,TRBJ2-3
TGTGCCACCAGTGACTCTGGGGGGAGACCGGATACGCAGTATTTT,CATSDSGGRPDTQYF,.,.,TRBV24-1,TRBJ2-3
TGCACCAGCAGCCAAGAGAACACACACACCGGGGAGCTGTTTTTT,CTSSQENTHTGELFF,.,.,TRBV1,TRBJ2-2
TGTGCCAGTAACGCAGGGGTCGGTTACAATGAGCAGTTCTTC,CASNAGVGYNEQFF,.,few,TRBV19,TRBJ2-1
TGTGCCAGCAGCTTAGACAGGGGGGAACATGGCTACACCTTC,CASSLDRGEHGYTF,TRBD1,.,TRBV7-9,TRBJ1-2
TGTGCCAGTAGTATGGGGACCGGGACAGGGGTACATGGCTACACCTTC,CASSMGTGTGVHGYTF,TRBD1,.,TRBV19,TRBJ1-2
TGTGCCAGCAGCCTACTGGGGGCAGTTAACACCGGGGAGCTGTTTTTT,CASSLLGAVNTGELFF,.,.,TRBV7-3,TRBJ2-2
TGCAGCGCCGAACAGGGTTACGAGCAGTACTTC,CSAEQGYEQYF,.,.,TRBV29-1,TRBJ2-7
TGCGCCAGCAGCCAAGAAGGAGACAGGCACTATGGCTACACCTTC,CASSQEGDRHYGYTF,.,.,TRBV4-1,TRBJ1-2
TGTGCCAGCAGCTTAGCGGTCGCCGTCGGCTATGGCTACACCTTC,CASSLAVAVGYGYTF,.,.,TRBV7-2,TRBJ1-2
TGTGCCAGCAGCTTAGCCCCTCCGTCTAGCGGGAGGGATGAGCAGTTCTTC,CASSLAPPSSGRDEQFF,TRBD2,.,TRBV7-2,TRBJ2-1
TGTGCCATCAGTGAGGGGACTAGCGGGATATACGAGCAGTACTTC,CAISEGTSGIYEQYF,TRBD2,once,TRBV10-3,TRBJ2-7
TGTGCCAGCAGCTTAGATAGCGGGAGGGACGCAGATACGCAGTATTTT,CASSLDSGRDADTQYF,TRBD2,.,TRBV7-2,TRBJ2-3
TGCGCCAGCAGCTTGGAGTCTAGCAACGGTGAGCAGTTCTTC,CASSLESSNGEQFF,.,.,TRBV5-1,TRBJ2-1
TGTGCCAGCAGTTCCGCACTCCCAGGTGGCTACACCTTC,CASSSALPGGYTF,.,.,TRBV12-3/TRBV12-4,TRBJ1-2
TGTGCCAGCAGCTTAGGACAGGACATGATCGAGCAGTACTTC,CASSLGQDMIEQYF,.,.,TRBV7-9,TRBJ2-7
TGTGCCAGCAGCACCGGCCCGGGGTCCCCAAATGAGCAGTTCTTC,CASSTGPGSPNEQFF,.,.,TRBV7-7,TRBJ2-1
TGTGCCAGTAGTATAGCGAGGACTAGCGGGAGTCGAGAGACCCAGTACTTC,CASSIARTSGSRETQYF,TRBD2,.,TRBV19,TRBJ2-5
TGTGCCAGCAGTTCTATTCTAAGTGGTGATGAGCAGTTCTTC,CASSSILSGDEQFF,.,.,TRBV11-2,TRBJ2-1
TGTGCCAGCAGCTTAGACCTTGAGCAGTTCTTC,CASSLDLEQFF,.,.,TRBV11-2,TRBJ2-1
TGTGCCAGCAGTTACGGGGGGGAGACTAATGAAAAACTGTTTTTT,CASSYGGETNEKLFF,.,.,TRBV6-5,TRBJ1-4
TGCGCCAGCAGCGGAGCCCAAGGCGGGAGGGCCGTGGGGGAGACCCAGTACTTC,CASSGAQGGRAVGETQYF,TRBD2,.,TRBV5-1,TRBJ2-5
TGTGCCAGCTCACCTATTGGACAGGCCACCGGGGAGCTGTTTTTT,CASSPIGQATGELFF,TRBD1,once,TRBV18,TRBJ2-2
TGTGCCAGCAGCTTCTGGACAGGACCCGATACGCAGTATTTT,CASSFWTGPDTQYF,TRBD1,medium-sized,TRBV5-6,TRBJ2-3
TGTGCCAGCAGCTTATTCGGGGGAGTAGGAACTGAAGCTTTCTTT,CASSLFGGVGTEAFF,.,.,TRBV11-3,TRBJ1-1
TGTGCCAGCTCCCGGGCCGGACTCCAGAGCAATCAGCCCCAGCATTTT,CASSRAGLQSNQPQHF,.,.,TRBV18,TRBJ1-5
TGCGCCAGCAGCTTGGACTTAAGTACAGATACGCAGTATTTT,CASSLDLSTDTQYF,.,.,TRBV10-1,TRBJ2-3
TGTGCCAGCAGCTTGACTAGCGGGAGGCCCACAGATACGCAGTATTTT,CASSLTSGRPTDTQYF,TRBD2,once,TRBV7-6,TRBJ2-3
TGTGCCAGTAGGCCGGGACAGGGTAATGAAAAACTGTTTTTT,CASRPGQGNEKLFF,TRBD1,.,TRBV19,TRBJ1-4
TGTGCCAGCAGCCCTAGAGGACAGTTAGAGACCCAGTACTTC,CASSPRGQLETQYF,.,.,TRBV3-1/TRBV3-2,TRBJ2-5
TGTGCCAGCAGTCGGACAGGGACGGACACCGGGGAGCTGTTTTTT,CASSRTGTDTGELFF,TRBD1,few,TRBV6-5,TRBJ2-2
TGTGCCAGCACCCTAGGCCAGGGTAATTCACCCCTCCACTTT,CASTLGQGNSPLHF,.,.,TRBV9,TRBJ1-6
TGTGCCAGTAGTACACTACCGGGACACGGAAACGAGCAGTACTTC,CASSTLPGHGNEQYF,.,.,TRBV19,TRBJ2-7
TGCGCCAGCAGCCGTTCCGAGACAGGGGGCCTCGAGCAGTACTTC,CASSRSETGGLEQYF,TRBD1,.,TRBV4-3,TRBJ2-7
TGTGCCAGCAGAGTGCAGGGGGCTGACGAGCAGTACTTC,CASRVQGADEQYF,TRBD1,.,TRBV7-9,TRBJ2-7